These 27 T cell receptor beta chains came from one sample sequenced in a study of blood T cell repertoires in COVID-19. The table came from immunoSEQ multiplex PCR; TCRdb's copy has only in-frame clones and leaves some out. The data contain approximately 210,000 clones, over 65% of them singletons. The sequencing input was peripheral blood. These receptors all stem from a woman in her seventies with active or convalescent COVID-19.

The V call is TRBV12-3 or TRBV12-4, the J call TRBJ1-2; maybe TRBD1 (5 bases). The V end lost 3 bases, the J end lost 8 bases, and 13 bases lay between the germline ends. The CDR3 runs 13 residues. DNA for the CDR3: TGTGCCAGCAGTTTTCAAGGGGCGCGAGGCTACACCTTC. Protein sequence: CASSFQGARGYTF.

CDR3 DNA sequence: TGTGCCAGCAAGCGGGAGGGAGAGACCCAGTACTTC. Translated, it gives CASKREGETQYF. The rearrangement links TRBV2 to TRBJ2-5, with TRBD2 identical over 10 bases. The junction had 0 bases not matched to a gene; V was cut back by 7 bases and J by 4 bases. CDR3 length: 12 amino acids. CDR1 is SNHLY, CDR2 FYNNEI, per germline.

This clone was seen a single time. This chain joins TRBV5-1 and TRBJ1-1, with D maybe TRBD1 (6 bases). There are 14 residues in the CDR3. CDR1 and CDR2 (germline): SGHRS, YFSETQ. V was cut by 4 bases and J by 1 base, with 11 bases left in between. The CDR3: CASSPTGQNTEAFF. The CDR3 DNA reads as TGCGCCAGCAGCCCGACAGGACAGAACACTGAAGCTTTCTTT.

The V and J genes are TRBV6-5 and TRBJ1-3, with a weak D call TRBD1 (6 bases). This CDR3 is built from 16 residues. V was clipped by 0 bases and J by 2 bases, with 11 bases between them. Germline V gene sequence: CDR1 MNHEY, CDR2 SVGAGI. For the CDR3, the DNA is TGTGCCAGCAGTTACTCGGGGGCTTTGGCTGGAAACACCATATATTTT. Amino acids: CASSYSGALAGNTIYF.

The rearrangement links TRBV5-1 to TRBJ2-7; TRBD2 matches 8 bases. Germline CDR1 reads SGHRS; CDR2 reads YFSETQ. The CDR3 is 15 amino acids. V shed 4 bases and J 5 bases; nucleotides not matched to a gene: 11. The CDR3 bases are TGCGCCAGCAGCCCACTTAGCGGGACAATCAACGAGCAGTACTTC. Translating gives CASSPLSGTINEQYF. Combining the CDR3 with reference TRBV5-1 and TRBJ2-7 gives the whole variable domain KAGVTQTPRYLIKTRGQQVTLSCSPISGHRSVSWYQQTPGQGLQFLFEYFSETQRNKGNFPGRFSGRQFSNSRSEMNVSTLELGDSALYLCASSPLSGTINEQYFGPGTRLTVT.

The rearrangement uses TRBV28 and TRBJ1-2, with a tentative D call TRBD1 (5 bases). This CDR3 comprises 15 residues. The V gene lost 3 bases and the J gene lost 4 bases, with 15 bases spanning the gap. Germline V lookup: CDR1 MDHEN, CDR2 SYDVKM. The CDR3 region has the DNA TGTGCCAGCAGTTTGCCCCCCGGGGGGGGCTATGGCTACACCTTC. Protein product: CASSLPPGGGYGYTF.

V usage is TRBV6-5 and J usage is TRBJ1-1, with D unclear. Trimming cost V 4 bases and J 3 bases, with 15 bases left between them. The CDR3 loop spans 15 amino acids. Germline V gene data show CDR1 as MNHEY and CDR2 as SVGAGI. This chain's CDR3 is CASSFRVSMDTEAFF. Here the CDR3 DNA reads TGTGCCAGCAGTTTCCGGGTCTCGATGGACACTGAAGCTTTCTTT.

About this clone: The sample has other DNA sequences that encode this CDR3 too. This chain connects TRBV4-1 to TRBJ1-3, with TRBD1 matching over 7 bases. Germline assignment: CDR1 MGHRA and CDR2 YSYEKL. The J segment lost 4 bases and the V segment lost 0 bases, leaving 3 bases of the junction unmatched. The CDR3 consists of 15 residues. CDR3 sequence (DNA): TGCGCCAGCAGCCAAGAAAAGGGGGCAGGAAACACCATATATTTT. Translation: CASSQEKGAGNTIYF.

The chain combines TRBV10-3 with TRBJ1-6; 7 bases agree with TRBD1. The germline V gene has CDR1 ENHRY and CDR2 SYGVKD. J lost 7 bases, V lost 6 bases, and 9 bases had no gene match. CDR3 length: 15 residues. The CDR3 DNA follows: TGTGCCATCAGCGGGACAGCCGATGGGAATTCACCCCTCCACTTT. Translation gives CAISGTADGNSPLHF.

This clone was seen once. The chain is built from TRBV12-3 or TRBV12-4 and TRBJ2-3; no clear D. The ends were cut back, 4 bases at V and 4 bases at J, with 9 bases in the middle. The CDR3 extends over 13 amino acids. CDR3 amino acids: CASSWYRSDTQYF. The CDR3, as DNA: TGTGCCAGCAGTTGGTATCGGTCAGATACGCAGTATTTT.

This chain joins TRBV7-6 and TRBJ1-1, with no clear D. The CDR3 runs to 14 residues. V lost 3 bases and J lost 3, with 11 bases in between. Germline lookup yields CDR1 SGHVS and CDR2 FNYEAQ. CDR3 loop: CASSLEGFYTEAFF. The CDR3 nucleotides read TGTGCCAGCAGCTTGGAGGGTTTTTACACTGAAGCTTTCTTT.

The chain has TRBV4-2 and TRBJ1-1; 10 bases are a match to TRBD1. This CDR3 has 13 residues. J lost 4 bases, V lost 6 bases, and 2 bases had no gene match. The germline CDR1 and CDR2 sequences are LGHNA and YNFKEQ. For the CDR3, the DNA is TGTGCCAGCAGGCGGACAGGGGGCACTGAAGCTTTCTTT. Translated: CASRRTGGTEAFF.

As regards this clone: Other DNA sequences of this sample code for an identical CDR3. The V and J genes are TRBV10-3 and TRBJ2-3; 7 bases match TRBD2. Germline CDR1 ENHRY, CDR2 SYGVKD. Germline trimming cut 4 bases from V and 0 bases from J; bases unmatched to any gene: 1. The CDR3 contains 14 residues. For the CDR3, the DNA is TGTGCCATCAGTGGAGCGGGAAGCACAGATACGCAGTATTTT. It translates to CAISGAGSTDTQYF.

V is TRBV4-2 and J is TRBJ1-1, with D tentatively TRBD1 (5 bases). Germline V gene lookup returns CDR1 LGHNA and CDR2 YNFKEQ. V was pared by 4 bases and J by 8 bases, with 17 bases between. The CDR3 consists of 14 residues. CDR3 region: CASSPSRWGLEAFF. The CDR3 region has the DNA TGTGCCAGCAGCCCCAGCCGTTGGGGACTGGAAGCTTTCTTT.

The chain links TRBV5-6 to TRBJ1-6; D is ambiguous. Germline V gene sequence: CDR1 SGHDT, CDR2 YYEEEE. The CDR3 is 15 residues long. V was shortened by 6 bases and J by 7 bases, with 17 bases between the two germline ends. CDR3 sequence (DNA): TGTGCCAGCAACCCCGGGGATTTCAGGAATTCACCCCTCCACTTT. This encodes CASNPGDFRNSPLHF.

The gene calls are TRBV5-1 and TRBJ2-7; 9 nucleotides agree with TRBD1. This CDR3 is built from 14 residues. The V and J ends lost 3 bases and 3 bases, in that order; junction bases with no gene match: 4. Germline V gene sequence: CDR1 SGHRS, CDR2 YFSETQ. CDR3 in amino acids: CASSSGQGSYEQYF. In DNA, the CDR3 is TGCGCCAGCAGCTCCGGACAGGGGAGCTACGAGCAGTACTTC.

This sequence joins TRBV24-1 and TRBJ2-3; the D gene is possibly TRBD1 (7 bases). The CDR3 loop spans 13 amino acids. Trimming took off 9 bases at V and 5 bases at J, with 14 bases between the two ends. Germline CDR1 is KGHDR and CDR2 is SFDVKD. This CDR3 reads CATEGAAGDTQYF. CDR3 coding DNA: TGTGCCACCGAGGGGGCAGCGGGAGATACGCAGTATTTT.

This rearrangement joins TRBV11-2 to TRBJ2-5, with TRBD2 as a possible D gene (7 bases). The CDR3 covers 14 residues. The germline V gene has CDR1 SGHAT and CDR2 FQNNGV. Trimming stripped 8 bases from V and 1 base from J, with 14 bases between. The CDR3 nucleotides are TGTGCCAGCCGAGAAGGGGGGGCCCAAGAGACCCAGTACTTC. Its translation is CASREGGAQETQYF.

The V and J genes are TRBV2 and TRBJ2-6; tentative D call: TRBD2 (5 bases). V was shortened by 7 bases and J by 4 bases, with 8 bases between the two germline ends. Germline V gene data show CDR1 as SNHLY and CDR2 as FYNNEI. CDR3 length equals 13 residues. CDR3 residues: CASTWRGANVLTF. CDR3 in DNA: TGTGCCAGCACTTGGAGGGGGGCCAACGTCCTGACTTTC.

This chain connects TRBV19 to TRBJ1-4; 10 nucleotides line up with TRBD1. V was pared by 1 base and J by 6 bases, with 2 bases of the junction left unmatched. Germline CDR1 is LNHDA and CDR2 is SQIVND (reference sequence). The CDR3 runs to 15 residues. CDR3 coding DNA: TGTGCCAGTAGTATAGCAGGGACAGGGGATGAAAAACTGTTTTTT. This encodes CASSIAGTGDEKLFF.

In DNA form, the CDR3 reads TGTGCCAGCATTACGACAGGGGAAGGCTACACCTTC. It encodes CASITTGEGYTF. The rearrangement uses TRBV2 and TRBJ1-2, with 8 bases matching TRBD1. CDR1 is SNHLY, CDR2 FYNNEI, per germline. V gave up 7 bases and J gave up 8 bases; unmatched junction bases: 6. The CDR3 contains 12 residues.

About this clone itself: One end of the junction does not line up with germline, which may come from a read error. Here the CDR3 reads CASTLWTGEETQYF. CDR3 coding DNA: TGTGCCAGCACCTTATGGACAGGGGAAGAGACCCAGTACTTC. V and J are TRBV7-9 and TRBJ2-5, with TRBD1 matching 9 bases. There are 14 residues in the CDR3. Germline lookup yields CDR1 SEHNR and CDR2 FQNEAQ (reference sequence).

The chain joins TRBV2 to TRBJ2-5; 8 positions match TRBD2. Germline CDR1 reads SNHLY; CDR2 reads FYNNEI. V dropped 11 bases and J dropped 5; count of bases not matched to a gene: 19. This CDR3 is 16 amino acids long. This CDR3 reads CAPLPPASGSGETQYF. The CDR3 bases are TGTGCCCCCCTCCCCCCTGCCAGCGGGAGCGGGGAGACCCAGTACTTC.

This clone was picked up one time. The genes are TRBV27 and TRBJ1-1; 10 positions match TRBD1. Germline CDR1 is MNHEY and CDR2 is SMNVEV (reference sequence). Trimming took 5 bases from V and 5 from J; bases not matched to a gene: 5. The CDR3 has 14 amino acids. CDR3 sequence reads: CASSPDRGGTEAFF. The CDR3 DNA sequence: TGTGCCAGCAGTCCGGACAGGGGGGGTACTGAAGCTTTCTTT.

This chain connects TRBV5-4 to TRBJ1-1; the D gene is possibly TRBD1 (5 bases). The CDR3 has 13 amino acids. CDR1 is SGHNT, CDR2 YYREEE, per germline (reference sequence). Trimming left V 0 bases short and J 5 bases short, with 8 bases between. The CDR3 DNA reads as TGTGCCAGCAGCTTGGTGGAGGGGACTGAAGCTTTCTTT. It codes for CASSLVEGTEAFF.

This clone was picked up a small number of times. The V and J genes are TRBV4-2 and TRBJ2-1; D is perhaps TRBD2 (5 bases). The CDR3 runs 14 residues. Trimming removed 3 bases at V and 12 bases at J, with 18 bases between. The germline CDR1 and CDR2 sequences are LGHNA and YNFKEQ. CDR3 in amino acids: CASSQSGPWIMQFF. CDR3 sequence (DNA): TGTGCCAGCAGCCAGAGCGGCCCGTGGATTATGCAGTTCTTC.

V is TRBV24-1 and J is TRBJ2-2; 9 bases are a match to TRBD1. CDR1 is KGHDR, CDR2 SFDVKD, per germline. The CDR3 sequence is 17 residues long. The junction had 7 bases not matched to a gene; V was cut back by 3 bases and J by 3 bases. The CDR3, as DNA: TGTGCCACCAGTGATACCGGCGGGACAGGGTACACCGGGGAGCTGTTTTTT. Translated, it gives CATSDTGGTGYTGELFF.